This T cell receptor beta chain derives from a study of early T cells in non-severe SARS-CoV-2 infection. Background on the study: Sequenced bulk RNA came from whole blood that was unsorted, and chains were unpaired.

This clonotype has ten or more counts. Its antigen is not known. Germline V lookup: CDR1 MDHEN, CDR2 SYDVKM. Trimming removed 5 bases from V and 6 bases from J, with 7 bases in between. The CDR3 sequence is 11 residues long. cDNA molecules, individually, were tagged with unique molecular identifiers. A single record per CDR3 protein comes from TCRdb applying MiXCR to the 5' RACE reads. The sample includes tens of thousands of distinct CDR3 sequences, 12% seen only once; the top ten take roughly a sixth. General observations from the study: Comparison of clonotypes with VDJdb favored anti-spike CD8 responses while missing private and CD4 specificities.

What was sequenced was whole blood. This clonotype was sampled from an adult who was a healthcare worker with PCR-confirmed SARS-CoV-2 infection or an uninfected control (not recorded which). The chain recombines TRBV28 with TRBJ1-1, with TRBD1 as a possible D gene (5 bases). CDR3 protein: CASSGGSEAFF. The DNA of the CDR3 is TGTGCCAGCAGTGGGGGATCTGAAGCTTTCTTT.